This TCR beta chain stems from a study of blood T cell repertoires in COVID-19. About the study: Acute and convalescent COVID-19 samples came from the United States, Italy and Spain. T cells, B-cell-depleted T cells, or PBMCs provided the cDNA or gDNA that served as material.

Per the original data handling: Reference gene primer amplification gave estimated nucleated cell counts. Sequencing used immunoSEQ multiplex PCR; TCRdb keeps in-frame clones, though not all of them. D and trimming come from the DNA, and the V and J calls and clone size come from that table. The sample lists some 81,000 clones; nearly 95% were seen once. Trimming removed 2 bases at V and 8 bases at J, with 19 bases between. Germline V gene lookup returns CDR1 MNHNY and CDR2 SVGAGI (reference sequence). This CDR3 region has 16 residues. Sequenced: peripheral blood. This TCR was sampled from a human donor with active COVID-19. The donor label of this sample is uncertain. This chain connects TRBV6-6 to TRBJ1-3; D ambiguous. Written as DNA, the CDR3 is TGTGCCAGCAGTTACACGAGAAGTTTGTCTGGGCACACCATATATTTT. This gives the protein CASSYTRSLSGHTIYF.